These 27 T cell receptor beta chains originate from one sample sequenced in a study of blood T cell repertoires in COVID-19. TCRdb keeps only in-frame clones here, not all; method: immunoSEQ multiplex PCR. The repertoire holds roughly 200,000 clones, with approximately 81% as singletons. The sample consisted of peripheral blood. Receptor source: a woman older than 75 with active or convalescent COVID-19.

This clone came up once. The rearrangement links TRBV19 to TRBJ1-1, with 9 bases matching TRBD1. From germline, CDR1 is LNHDA and CDR2 SQIVND (reference sequence). Losses at the gene ends were 0 bases for V and 9 bases for J; bases not matched to a gene: 8. The CDR3 is made up of 15 amino acids. CDR3 amino acids: CASSIETGGASQAFF. Here the CDR3 DNA reads TGTGCCAGTAGTATAGAAACAGGGGGCGCGTCTCAAGCTTTCTTT.

The chain uses TRBV6-6 and TRBJ2-4, with 7 bases matching TRBD2. V was pared by 7 bases and J by 3 bases, with 9 bases of the junction left unmatched. Germline lookup yields CDR1 MNHNY and CDR2 SVGAGI (reference sequence). The CDR3 covers 15 residues. The CDR3 DNA reads as TGTGCCAGCACCTTGGGAGGGACTATCAAAAACATTCAGTACTTC. Protein: CASTLGGTIKNIQYF.

The V call is TRBV7-3, the J call TRBJ2-1, with 8 nucleotides matching TRBD1. Germline trimming cut 5 bases from V and 6 bases from J; bases unmatched to any gene: 15. From germline, CDR1 is SGHTA and CDR2 FQGTGA. The CDR3 extends over 17 amino acids. The CDR3 bases are TGTGCCAGCAGCCTCAATCCCCAGGGGGCGCCTCTCAATGAGCAGTTCTTC. Amino acid sequence: CASSLNPQGAPLNEQFF.

The chain joins TRBV2 to TRBJ1-1; the D is unclear. This CDR3 has 12 amino acids. V shed 6 bases and J shed 5 bases, with 10 bases lying between them. Germline V gene data show CDR1 as SNHLY and CDR2 as FYNNEI. Here the CDR3 DNA reads TGTGCCAGCAGACTTACAGCAACTGAAGCTTTCTTT. Its translation is CASRLTATEAFF.

The V and J genes are TRBV9 and TRBJ2-2; 8 positions match TRBD2. Germline V gene lookup returns CDR1 SGDLS and CDR2 YYNGEE. CDR3 length: 15 residues. Germline trimming cut 3 bases from V and 7 bases from J; bases unmatched to any gene: 8. CDR3: CASSAPGRGHGELFF. As DNA, the CDR3 is TGTGCCAGCAGCGCCCCCGGGAGGGGCCACGGGGAGCTGTTTTTT.

The rearrangement uses TRBV28 and TRBJ1-6, with 9 bases that match TRBD1. With V trimmed by 3 bases and J by 11 bases, 8 bases remained unmatched. Germline lookup yields CDR1 MDHEN and CDR2 SYDVKM. The CDR3 contains 15 residues. This CDR3 reads CASSLPGQGATPLHF. CDR3 bases: TGTGCCAGCAGTTTGCCGGGACAGGGAGCTACACCCCTCCACTTT.

The chain couples TRBV7-8 to TRBJ1-3, with D possibly being TRBD1 (5 bases). V gave up 7 bases and J gave up 4 bases, with 17 bases separating them. The germline CDR1 and CDR2 sequences are SGHVS and FQNEAQ. The CDR3 sequence is 15 residues long. The CDR3 DNA sequence: TGTGCCAGCACCTACTTATGGGGGGACGGAAACACCATATATTTT. Its protein product is CASTYLWGDGNTIYF.

This chain connects TRBV6-4 to TRBJ1-2, with D possibly TRBD1 on 5 matching bases. Trimming left V 2 bases short and J 8 bases short, with 9 bases between. CDR3 size: 12 residues. CDR1 is MRHNA and CDR2 is SNTAGT in the germline V gene. CDR3 DNA sequence: TGTGCCAGCAGTGACAGGGGTACCGGCTACACCTTC. This gives the protein CASSDRGTGYTF.

The rearrangement uses TRBV19 and TRBJ2-7; possibly TRBD1 for D (5 bases). V was cut by 10 bases and J by 2 bases, with 15 bases left in between. The CDR3 has 13 amino acids. Germline CDR1 LNHDA, CDR2 SQIVND (reference sequence). The CDR3 DNA is TGTGCCACTAAACAGGACGGCACCTACGAGCAGTACTTC. This sequence encodes CATKQDGTYEQYF.

The chain has TRBV2 and TRBJ2-4; D is unclear. Germline V CDR1 and CDR2: SNHLY, FYNNEI. The CDR3 runs to 14 residues. V shed 8 bases and J shed 1 base, with 12 bases lying between them. In DNA, the CDR3 is TGTGCCAGCTCCAATGGCGGCGCCAAAAACATTCAGTACTTC. This sequence encodes CASSNGGAKNIQYF.

CDR3 protein: CASSLGRMETQYF. As DNA, the CDR3 is TGTGCCAGCAGCTTAGGGAGGATGGAGACCCAGTACTTC. The chain combines TRBV7-2 with TRBJ2-5, with D tentatively TRBD2 (5 bases). The ends were cut back, 1 base at V and 5 bases at J, with 8 bases in the middle. CDR3 length equals 13 residues. Germline CDR1 and CDR2: SGHTA and FQGNSA.

The chain has TRBV5-6 and TRBJ2-3; possibly TRBD1 for D (7 bases). This CDR3 is built from 17 residues. Trimming pared 1 base from V and 8 bases from J, leaving 23 bases between. CDR1 is SGHDT and CDR2 is YYEEEE in the germline V gene. The CDR3 sequence: CASSLLPQGGGFSTQYF. CDR3 coding DNA: TGTGCCAGCAGCTTGTTACCCCAGGGGGGAGGATTTTCTACGCAGTATTTT.

J is TRBJ1-1 and V is TRBV5-8; D perhaps matches TRBD1 (5 bases). Trimming removed 6 bases from V and 1 base from J, with 10 bases in between. Germline loops: CDR1 SGHTS, CDR2 YDEGEE. This CDR3 contains 13 residues. The CDR3 DNA reads TGTGCCAGCAAAGTACAGGAGAACACTGAAGCTTTCTTT. Translation gives CASKVQENTEAFF.

The V call is TRBV2, the J call TRBJ1-1, with 7 bases identical to TRBD1. The germline V gene has CDR1 SNHLY and CDR2 FYNNEI. The CDR3 runs to 14 residues. J gave up 5 bases and V 10 bases, and 13 bases lay outside the gene matches. The DNA of the CDR3 is TGTGCCACACGGGACAGAACCGAGCAGACTGAAGCTTTCTTT. Amino acids: CATRDRTEQTEAFF.

The chain recombines TRBV7-3 with TRBJ2-1; D is unclear. There are 11 residues in the CDR3. Trimming pared 4 bases from V and 9 bases from J, leaving 7 bases between. Germline values: CDR1 SGHTA, CDR2 FQGTGA. CDR3 DNA: TGTGCCAGCAGCTCGGGTCGTGAGCAGTTCTTC. It is translated as CASSSGREQFF.

V is TRBV3-1 (or the pseudogene TRBV3-2) and J is TRBJ2-3; D is unclear. The ends were cut back, 2 bases at V and 7 bases at J, with 10 bases in the middle. Looked up from germline, CDR1 is LGHDT and CDR2 is YNNKEL (reference sequence). The CDR3 loop spans 13 amino acids. The CDR3, as DNA: TGTGCCAGCAGCCAACAGTCTTCGCATACGCAGTATTTT. Translated: CASSQQSSHTQYF.

This sequence joins TRBV21-1 and TRBJ2-3; TRBD1 is the table's D call and was not checked against the DNA. TRBV21-1 is a recognized pseudogene. The CDR3 has 15 amino acids. The CDR3: CASSKRTGCSDTQYF. Written as DNA, the CDR3 is TGTGCCAGCAGCAAAAGGACAGGGTGCTCAGATACGCAGTATTTT.

The rearrangement joins TRBV7-2 to TRBJ2-7; possibly TRBD1 for D (5 bases). Germline CDR1 reads SGHTA; CDR2 reads FQGNSA. V shed 4 bases and J shed 6 bases, with 16 bases lying between them. CDR3 size: 14 residues. DNA for the CDR3: TGTGCCAGCAGCTACAGGCTTTCTCCCGGCGAGCAGTACTTC. As protein: CASSYRLSPGEQYF.

The CDR3 region is CATSDPTALGYNEQFF. CDR3 bases: TGTGCCACCAGTGATCCAACAGCATTGGGCTACAATGAGCAGTTCTTC. The J gene is TRBJ2-1, the V gene TRBV24-1, with D unresolved. The V end lost 3 bases, the J end lost 3 bases, and 14 bases lay between the germline ends. Germline CDR1 is KGHDR and CDR2 is SFDVKD. CDR3 size: 16 residues.

The chain recombines TRBV9 with TRBJ2-7, with 13 bases lining up with TRBD2. The CDR3 loop spans 15 amino acids. Germline loops: CDR1 SGDLS, CDR2 YYNGEE. V gave up 4 bases and J gave up 2 bases; unmatched junction bases: 3. The CDR3 bases are TGTGCCAGCAGCAAACTAGCGGGAGGGACCTACGAGCAGTACTTC. Its protein is CASSKLAGGTYEQYF. Filled out from reference TRBV9 and TRBJ2-7, the complete variable domain reads DSGVTQTPKHLITATGQRVTLRCSPRSGDLSVYWYQQSLDQGLQFLIQYYNGEERAKGNILERFSAQQFPDLHSELNLSSLELGDSALYFCASSKLAGGTYEQYFGPGTRLTVT.

J is TRBJ2-5 and V is TRBV29-1, with D possibly being TRBD2 (5 bases). This CDR3 region has 13 residues. The germline V gene encodes CDR1 SQVTM and CDR2 ANQGSEA. V was shortened by 6 bases and J by 4 bases, with 15 bases between the two germline ends. This CDR3 is CSVETGGGETQYF. The CDR3 DNA is TGCAGCGTGGAGACCGGAGGTGGAGAGACCCAGTACTTC.

The chain's CDR3 is CASSPLASQETQYF. The DNA of the CDR3 is TGTGCCAGCTCACCACTAGCGAGCCAAGAGACCCAGTACTTC. The gene calls are TRBV18 and TRBJ2-5, with a possible D match to TRBD2 (5 bases). There are 14 residues in the CDR3. Germline CDR1 is KGHSH and CDR2 is LQKENI. Trimming removed 1 base at V and 1 base at J, with 7 bases between.

The rearrangement links TRBV4-3 to TRBJ1-1; 8 bases match TRBD1. Germline V CDR1 and CDR2: LGHNA, YSLEER. V shed 0 bases and J 4 bases; nucleotides not matched to a gene: 4. The CDR3 runs to 15 residues. The CDR3 DNA reads as TGCGCCAGCAGCCAAGATTCAGGGGGCCGCACTGAAGCTTTCTTT. It encodes CASSQDSGGRTEAFF.

This chain links TRBV28 with TRBJ2-7; tentative D call: TRBD1 (6 bases). V lost 6 bases and J lost 2, with 8 bases in between. Germline assignment: CDR1 MDHEN and CDR2 SYDVKM. The CDR3 length is 12 residues. The CDR3 nucleotides are TGTGCCAGCAGCCGACAGGCCTACGAGCAGTACTTC. It translates to CASSRQAYEQYF.

The chain recombines TRBV6-5 with TRBJ1-6, with D tentatively TRBD1 (6 bases). The V end was cut by 5 bases, the J end by 7 bases, with 15 bases between. The germline V gene has CDR1 MNHEY and CDR2 SVGAGI. The CDR3 spans 15 residues. In DNA, the CDR3 is TGTGCCAGCAGTAACACGGGACATCCGAATTCACCCCTCCACTTT. This translates into CASSNTGHPNSPLHF.

The genes are TRBV7-2 and TRBJ2-5, with D possibly matching TRBD1 (6 bases). Trimming removed 5 bases from V and 0 bases from J, with 10 bases in between. The CDR3 length is 14 residues. CDR1 SGHTA and CDR2 FQGNSA come from the germline V gene. The CDR3 is CASSKRGYQETQYF. Written as DNA, the CDR3 is TGTGCCAGCAGCAAGAGGGGGTACCAAGAGACCCAGTACTTC.

The rearrangement links TRBV13 to TRBJ1-6; D is perhaps TRBD1 (6 bases). Per the germline V gene, CDR1 is PRHDT and CDR2 is FYEKMQ (reference sequence). The germline V and J ends were trimmed by 4 bases and 10 bases, with 14 bases remaining between them. CDR3 length equals 14 residues. CDR3 in amino acids: CASSSPGEWSPLHF. The CDR3 bases are TGTGCCAGCAGCTCCCCAGGGGAGTGGTCACCCCTCCACTTT.